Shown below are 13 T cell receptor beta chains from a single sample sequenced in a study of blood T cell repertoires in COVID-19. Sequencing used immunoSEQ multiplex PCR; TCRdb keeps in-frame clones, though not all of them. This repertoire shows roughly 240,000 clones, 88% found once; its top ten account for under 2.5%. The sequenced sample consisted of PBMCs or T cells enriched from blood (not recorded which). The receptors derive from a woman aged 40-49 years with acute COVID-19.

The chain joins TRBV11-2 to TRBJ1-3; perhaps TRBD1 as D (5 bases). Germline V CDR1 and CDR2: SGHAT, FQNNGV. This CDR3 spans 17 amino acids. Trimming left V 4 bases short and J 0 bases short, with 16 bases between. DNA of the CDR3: TGTGCCAGCAGCTCAAGACAGAGAATGAGCTCTGGAAACACCATATATTTT. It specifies CASSSRQRMSSGNTIYF.

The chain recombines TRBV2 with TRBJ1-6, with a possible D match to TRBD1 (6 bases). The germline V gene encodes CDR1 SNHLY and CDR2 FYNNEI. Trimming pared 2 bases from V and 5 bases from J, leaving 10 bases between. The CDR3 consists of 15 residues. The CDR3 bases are TGTGCCAGCAGTGAAAACAGGGTCGATAATTCACCCCTCCACTTT. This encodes CASSENRVDNSPLHF.

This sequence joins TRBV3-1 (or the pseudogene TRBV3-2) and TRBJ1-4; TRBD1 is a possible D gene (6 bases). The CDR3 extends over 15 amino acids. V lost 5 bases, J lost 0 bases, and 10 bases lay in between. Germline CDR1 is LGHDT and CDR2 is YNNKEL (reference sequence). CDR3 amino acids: CASSSGQSTNEKLFF. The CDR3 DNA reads TGTGCCAGCAGCTCAGGACAGTCAACTAATGAAAAACTGTTTTTT.

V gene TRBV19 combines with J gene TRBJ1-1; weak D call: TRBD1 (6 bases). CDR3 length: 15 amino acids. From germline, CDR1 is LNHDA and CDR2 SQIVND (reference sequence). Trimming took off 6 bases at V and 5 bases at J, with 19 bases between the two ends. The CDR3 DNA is TGTGCCAGTAGCCGAGGAATGTGGGGGCGGACTGAAGCTTTCTTT. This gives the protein CASSRGMWGRTEAFF.

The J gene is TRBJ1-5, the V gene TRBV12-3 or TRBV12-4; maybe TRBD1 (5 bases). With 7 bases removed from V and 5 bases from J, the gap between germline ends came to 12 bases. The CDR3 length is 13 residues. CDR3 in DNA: TGTGCCAGCAATGCCAGGGCGGATCAGCCCCAGCATTTT. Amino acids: CASNARADQPQHF.

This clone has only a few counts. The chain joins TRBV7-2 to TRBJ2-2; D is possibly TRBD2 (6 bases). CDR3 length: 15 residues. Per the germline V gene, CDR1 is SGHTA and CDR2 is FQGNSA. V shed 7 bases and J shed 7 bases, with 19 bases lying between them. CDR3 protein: CASTLGLTGDGELFF. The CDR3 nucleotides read TGTGCCAGCACCTTGGGACTTACGGGAGACGGGGAGCTGTTTTTT.

CDR3 residues: CASSPYGSGSSYNEQFF. The CDR3, as DNA: TGTGCCAGCAGCCCCTACGGTAGCGGCAGCTCCTACAATGAGCAGTTCTTC. The rearrangement links TRBV7-2 to TRBJ2-1; D possibly corresponds to TRBD2 (6 bases). Trimming stripped 5 bases from V and 0 bases from J, with 17 bases between. The CDR3 is 17 residues long. Per germline, CDR1 SGHTA and CDR2 FQGNSA. Drawing the rest from reference TRBV7-2 and TRBJ2-1, the complete variable domain is GAGVSQSPSNKVTEKGKDVELRCDPISGHTALYWYRQSLGQGLEFLIYFQGNSAPDKSGLPSDRFSAERTGGSVSTLTIQRTQQEDSAVYLCASSPYGSGSSYNEQFFGPGTRLTVL.

The CDR3 spells CASSVDRANTGELFF. The CDR3 DNA reads as TGCGCCAGCAGCGTGGACAGGGCGAACACCGGGGAGCTGTTTTTT. The chain is built from TRBV5-1 and TRBJ2-2; 8 nucleotides line up with TRBD1. The J segment lost 0 bases and the V segment lost 4 bases, leaving 2 bases of the junction unmatched. The germline V gene has CDR1 SGHRS and CDR2 YFSETQ. The CDR3 contains 15 residues.

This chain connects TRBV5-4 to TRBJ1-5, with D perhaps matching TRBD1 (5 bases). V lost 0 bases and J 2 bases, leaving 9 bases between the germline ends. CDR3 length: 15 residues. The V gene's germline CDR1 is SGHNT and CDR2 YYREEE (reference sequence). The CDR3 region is CASSLGGSGNQPQHF. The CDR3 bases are TGTGCCAGCAGCTTGGGGGGCTCGGGCAATCAGCCCCAGCATTTT.

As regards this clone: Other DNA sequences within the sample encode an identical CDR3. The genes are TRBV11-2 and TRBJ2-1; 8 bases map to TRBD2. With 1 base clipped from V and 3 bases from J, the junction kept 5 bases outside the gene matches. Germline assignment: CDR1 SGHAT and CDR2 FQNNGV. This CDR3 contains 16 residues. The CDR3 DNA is TGTGCCAGCAGCTTAGGGCGGGGGGCCGGCTACAATGAGCAGTTCTTC. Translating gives CASSLGRGAGYNEQFF.

The CDR3 loop reads CATSDRASTGPSYNSPLHF. CDR3 nucleotide sequence: TGTGCCACCAGTGACCGAGCCTCTACAGGGCCCTCCTATAATTCACCCCTCCACTTT. V and J are TRBV24-1 and TRBJ1-6, with a weak D call TRBD1 (6 bases). The CDR3 spans 19 residues. CDR1 and CDR2 from the germline V gene are KGHDR and SFDVKD. V lost 4 bases and J 0 bases, leaving 18 bases between the germline ends.

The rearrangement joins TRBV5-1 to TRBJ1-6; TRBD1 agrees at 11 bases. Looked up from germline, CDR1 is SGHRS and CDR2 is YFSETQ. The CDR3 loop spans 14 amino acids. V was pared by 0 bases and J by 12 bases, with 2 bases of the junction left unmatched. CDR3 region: CASSLGTGGLPLHF. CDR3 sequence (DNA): TGCGCCAGCAGCTTGGGGACAGGGGGCTTACCCCTCCACTTT.

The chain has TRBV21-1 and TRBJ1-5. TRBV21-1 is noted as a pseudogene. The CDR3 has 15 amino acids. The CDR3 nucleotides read TGTGCCAGCAGCAGCGGAGTCAGTCCGGTACAGCCCCAGCATTTT. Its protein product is CASSSGVSPVQPQHF.